Presented here are 2 T cell receptor beta chains from one specimen sequenced in a study of CD8 T cells in Susac syndrome (dated by TCRdb to 2018 to 2020). The library was produced with the immunoSEQ multiplex PCR assay. RNA was extracted with the RNeasy kit and roughly 0.45 to 1 ug was reverse transcribed using random hexamers. In-frame beta chains were kept once TCRdb had trimmed the public reads at Q25 with fastp and called clones with MiXCR. Every CDR3 protein is listed once, alongside the most common genes and DNA of its rows. This sample lists around 85,000 distinct CDR3 sequences; just under 95% were detected once. Roughly 0.5% of the sample is in the top ten clones. What was sequenced was CD8+ T cells from PBMCs. These receptors all come from a human donor with Susac syndrome.

J is TRBJ2-5 and V is TRBV11-2, with D possibly matching TRBD1 (5 bases). V lost 2 bases, J lost 1 base, and 14 bases lay in between. The CDR3 runs to 16 residues. From germline, CDR1 is SGHAT and CDR2 FQNNGV. The CDR3, as DNA: TGTGCCAGCAGCTTAATCGCAGGGATACTCCAAGAGACCCAGTACTTC. Amino acids: CASSLIAGILQETQYF.

The chain is built from TRBV11-3 and TRBJ2-1; TRBD2 agrees at 10 bases. The CDR3 is made up of 17 amino acids. Germline CDR1 reads SGHNT; CDR2 reads YENEEA. V lost 5 bases and J lost 0; bases outside the gene matches: 7. The CDR3 DNA reads as TGTGCCAGCAGCCCAGGGACTAGCGCGAGCTCCTACAATGAGCAGTTCTTC. This translates into CASSPGTSASSYNEQFF.